This entry features one TCR beta chain sequence. The CDR3 totals 12 residues. Germline CDR1 reads LNHDA; CDR2 reads SQIVND (reference sequence). Trimming cost V 7 bases and J 4 bases; bases outside gene matches: 3. According to the study, genomic DNA was the template for TCR beta VDJ and CDR3 profiling. From the reads, TCRdb called clonotypes with MiXCR, one entry per CDR3 protein. The table lists under 350,000 distinct CDR3 sequences, 50% to 70% of them singletons. This entry belongs to a study of CD8+CD57+ T cells in acquired aplastic anemia. The J gene is TRBJ1-2, the V gene TRBV19; 7 bases map to TRBD1. Material for sequencing was sorted CD4+, CD8+, or CD8+CD57+ T cells (not recorded which) from PBMCs. This receptor was identified in a human donor with severe aplastic anemia or a healthy control (not recorded which). The CDR3 DNA follows: TGTGCCAGTACGGACAGGAGCTATGGCTACACCTTC. It codes for CASTDRSYGYTF.